This T cell receptor beta chain was sequenced in a study of T cells after yellow fever vaccination. Study results and caveats: Contaminants from the bulk population, in the form of abundant clonotypes, could be found in FACS-sorted repertoires.

TCRdb re-called the 5' RACE reads with MiXCR, one entry per CDR3 protein. The table lists 140,000 to 150,000 distinct CDR3 sequences, under 8% of them singletons. Many counts were recorded for this clonotype. Its antigen is currently unknown. CDR3 length equals 16 residues. The V segment lost 6 bases and the J segment 0 bases; nucleotides outside the gene matches: 9. Germline V CDR1 and CDR2: MNHEY, SVGAGI. The rearrangement joins TRBV6-5 to TRBJ2-3, with TRBD2 matching over 7 bases. The sequences come from CD4+ T cells sorted from PBMCs, collected 10 days after the yellow fever booster vaccination. This clonotype originated in a man aged 30-40 years who received the YFV17D yellow fever vaccine. CDR3: CASSPRAGVSTDTQYF. The CDR3 bases are TGTGCCAGCAGCCCCCGGGCGGGAGTCAGCACAGATACGCAGTATTTT.